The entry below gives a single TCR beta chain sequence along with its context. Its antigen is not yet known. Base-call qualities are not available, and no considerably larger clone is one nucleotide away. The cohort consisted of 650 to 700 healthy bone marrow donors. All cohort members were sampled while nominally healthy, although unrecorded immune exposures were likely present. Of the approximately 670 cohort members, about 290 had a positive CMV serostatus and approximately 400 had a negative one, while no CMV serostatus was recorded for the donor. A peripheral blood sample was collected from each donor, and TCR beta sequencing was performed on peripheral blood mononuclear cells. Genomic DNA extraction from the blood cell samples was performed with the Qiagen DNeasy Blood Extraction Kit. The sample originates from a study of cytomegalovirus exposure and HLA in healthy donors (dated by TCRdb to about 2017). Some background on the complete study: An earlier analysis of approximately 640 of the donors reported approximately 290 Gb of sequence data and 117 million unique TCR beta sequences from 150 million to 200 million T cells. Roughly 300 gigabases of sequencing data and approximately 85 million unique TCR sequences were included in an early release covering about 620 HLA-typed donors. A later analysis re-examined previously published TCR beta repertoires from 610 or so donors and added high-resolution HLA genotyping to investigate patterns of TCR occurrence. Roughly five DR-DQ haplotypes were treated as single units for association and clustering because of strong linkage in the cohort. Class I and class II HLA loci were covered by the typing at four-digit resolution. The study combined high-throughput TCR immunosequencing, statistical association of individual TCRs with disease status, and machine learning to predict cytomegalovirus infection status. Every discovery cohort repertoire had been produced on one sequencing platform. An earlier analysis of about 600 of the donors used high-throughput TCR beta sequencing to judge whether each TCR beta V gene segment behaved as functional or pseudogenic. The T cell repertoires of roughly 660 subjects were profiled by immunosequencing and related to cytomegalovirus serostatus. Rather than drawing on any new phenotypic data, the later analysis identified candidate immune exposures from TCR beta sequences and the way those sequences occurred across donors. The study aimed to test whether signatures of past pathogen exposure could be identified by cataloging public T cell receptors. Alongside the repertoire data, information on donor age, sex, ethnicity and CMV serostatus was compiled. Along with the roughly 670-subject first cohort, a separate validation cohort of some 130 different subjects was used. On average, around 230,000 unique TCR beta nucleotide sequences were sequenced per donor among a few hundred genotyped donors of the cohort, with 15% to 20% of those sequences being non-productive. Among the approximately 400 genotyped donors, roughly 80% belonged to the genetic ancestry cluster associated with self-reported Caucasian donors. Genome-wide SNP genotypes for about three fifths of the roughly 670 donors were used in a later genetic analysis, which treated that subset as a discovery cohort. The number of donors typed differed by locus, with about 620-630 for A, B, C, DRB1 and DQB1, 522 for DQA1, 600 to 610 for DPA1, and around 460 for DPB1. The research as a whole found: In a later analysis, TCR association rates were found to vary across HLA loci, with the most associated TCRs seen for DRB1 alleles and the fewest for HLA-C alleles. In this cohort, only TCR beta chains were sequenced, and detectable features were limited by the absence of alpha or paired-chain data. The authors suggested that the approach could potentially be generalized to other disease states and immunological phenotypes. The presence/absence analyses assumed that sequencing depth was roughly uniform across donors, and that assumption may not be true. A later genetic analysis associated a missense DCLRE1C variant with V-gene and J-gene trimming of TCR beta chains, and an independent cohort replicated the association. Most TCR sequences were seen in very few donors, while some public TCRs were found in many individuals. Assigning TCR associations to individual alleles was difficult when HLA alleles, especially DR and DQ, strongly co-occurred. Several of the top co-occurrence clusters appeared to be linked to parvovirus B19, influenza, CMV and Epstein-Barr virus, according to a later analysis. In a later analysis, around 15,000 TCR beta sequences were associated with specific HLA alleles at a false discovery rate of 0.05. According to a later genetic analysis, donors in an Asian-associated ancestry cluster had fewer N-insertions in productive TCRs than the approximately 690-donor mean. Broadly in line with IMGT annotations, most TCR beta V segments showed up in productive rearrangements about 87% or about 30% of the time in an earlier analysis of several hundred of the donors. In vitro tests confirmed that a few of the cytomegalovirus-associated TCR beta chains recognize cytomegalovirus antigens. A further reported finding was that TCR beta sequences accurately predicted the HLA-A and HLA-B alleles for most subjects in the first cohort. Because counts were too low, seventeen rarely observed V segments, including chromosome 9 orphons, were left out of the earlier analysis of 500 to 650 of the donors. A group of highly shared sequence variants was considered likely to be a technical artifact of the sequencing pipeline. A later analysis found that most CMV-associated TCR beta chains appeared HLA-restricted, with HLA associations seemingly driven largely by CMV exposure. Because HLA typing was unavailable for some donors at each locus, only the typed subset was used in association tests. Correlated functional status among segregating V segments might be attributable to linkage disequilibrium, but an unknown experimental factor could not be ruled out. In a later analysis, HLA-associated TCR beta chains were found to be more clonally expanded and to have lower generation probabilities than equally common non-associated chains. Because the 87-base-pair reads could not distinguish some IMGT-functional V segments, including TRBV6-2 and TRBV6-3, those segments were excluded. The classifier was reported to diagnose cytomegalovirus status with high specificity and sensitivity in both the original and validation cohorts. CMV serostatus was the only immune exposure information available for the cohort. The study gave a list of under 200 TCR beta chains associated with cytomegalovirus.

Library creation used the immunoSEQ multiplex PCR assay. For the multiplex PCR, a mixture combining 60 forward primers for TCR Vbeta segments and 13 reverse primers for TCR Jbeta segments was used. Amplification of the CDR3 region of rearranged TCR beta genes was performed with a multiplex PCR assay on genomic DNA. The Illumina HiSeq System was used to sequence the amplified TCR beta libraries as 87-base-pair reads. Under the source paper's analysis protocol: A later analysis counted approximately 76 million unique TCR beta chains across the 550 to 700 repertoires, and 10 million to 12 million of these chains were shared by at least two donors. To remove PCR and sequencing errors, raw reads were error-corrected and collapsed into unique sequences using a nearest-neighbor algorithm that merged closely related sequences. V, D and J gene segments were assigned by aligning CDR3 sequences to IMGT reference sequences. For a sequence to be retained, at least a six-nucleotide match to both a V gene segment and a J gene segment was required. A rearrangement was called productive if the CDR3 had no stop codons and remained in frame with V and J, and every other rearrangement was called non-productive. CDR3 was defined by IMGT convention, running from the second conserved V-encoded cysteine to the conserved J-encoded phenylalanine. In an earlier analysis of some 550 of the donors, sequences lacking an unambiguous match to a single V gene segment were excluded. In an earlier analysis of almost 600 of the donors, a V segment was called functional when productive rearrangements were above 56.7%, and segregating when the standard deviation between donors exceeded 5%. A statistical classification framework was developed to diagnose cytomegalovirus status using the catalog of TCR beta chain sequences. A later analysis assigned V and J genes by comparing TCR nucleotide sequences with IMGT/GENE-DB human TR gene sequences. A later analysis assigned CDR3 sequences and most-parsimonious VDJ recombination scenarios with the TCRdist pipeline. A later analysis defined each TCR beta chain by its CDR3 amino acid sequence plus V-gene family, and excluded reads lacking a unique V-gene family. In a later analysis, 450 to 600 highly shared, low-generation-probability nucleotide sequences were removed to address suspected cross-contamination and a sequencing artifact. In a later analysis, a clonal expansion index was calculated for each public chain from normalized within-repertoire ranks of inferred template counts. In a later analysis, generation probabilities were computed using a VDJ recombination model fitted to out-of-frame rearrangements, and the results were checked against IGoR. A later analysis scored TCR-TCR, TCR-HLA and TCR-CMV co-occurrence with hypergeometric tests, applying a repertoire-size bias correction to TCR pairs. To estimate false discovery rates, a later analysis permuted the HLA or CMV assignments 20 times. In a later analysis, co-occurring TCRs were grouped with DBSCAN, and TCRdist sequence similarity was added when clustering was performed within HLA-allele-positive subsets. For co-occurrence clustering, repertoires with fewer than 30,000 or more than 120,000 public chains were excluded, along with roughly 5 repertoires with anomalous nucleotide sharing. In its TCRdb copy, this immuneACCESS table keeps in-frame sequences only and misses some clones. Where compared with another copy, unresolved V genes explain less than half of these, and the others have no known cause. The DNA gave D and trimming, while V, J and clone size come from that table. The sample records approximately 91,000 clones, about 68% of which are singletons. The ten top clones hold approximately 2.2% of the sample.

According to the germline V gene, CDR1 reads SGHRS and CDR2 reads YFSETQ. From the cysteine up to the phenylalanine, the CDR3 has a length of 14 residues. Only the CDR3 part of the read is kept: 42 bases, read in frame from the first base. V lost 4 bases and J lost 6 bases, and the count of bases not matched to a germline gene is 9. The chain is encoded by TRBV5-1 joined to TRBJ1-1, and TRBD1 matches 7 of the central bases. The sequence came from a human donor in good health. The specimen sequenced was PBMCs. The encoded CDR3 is CASSPTTGTPEAFF. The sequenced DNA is TGCGCCAGCAGCCCGACGACAGGGACTCCTGAAGCTTTCTTT.